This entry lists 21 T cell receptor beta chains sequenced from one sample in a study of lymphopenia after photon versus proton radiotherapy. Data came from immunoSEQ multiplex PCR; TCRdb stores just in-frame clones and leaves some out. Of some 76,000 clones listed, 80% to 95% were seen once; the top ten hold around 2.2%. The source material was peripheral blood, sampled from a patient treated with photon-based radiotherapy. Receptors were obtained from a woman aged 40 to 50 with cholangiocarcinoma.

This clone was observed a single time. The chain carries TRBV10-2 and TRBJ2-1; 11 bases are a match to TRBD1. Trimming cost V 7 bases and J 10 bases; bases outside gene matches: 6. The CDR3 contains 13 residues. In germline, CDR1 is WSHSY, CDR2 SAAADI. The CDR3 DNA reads TGCGCCAGCACCGGACAGGGGGCAAGGGAGCAGTTCTTC. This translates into CASTGQGAREQFF.

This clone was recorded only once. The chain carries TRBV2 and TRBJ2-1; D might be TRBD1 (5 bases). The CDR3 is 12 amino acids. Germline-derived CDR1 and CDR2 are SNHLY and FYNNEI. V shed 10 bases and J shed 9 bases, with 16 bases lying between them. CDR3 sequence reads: CATALDQGEQFF. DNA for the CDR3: TGTGCCACCGCGCTTGATCAGGGTGAGCAGTTCTTC.

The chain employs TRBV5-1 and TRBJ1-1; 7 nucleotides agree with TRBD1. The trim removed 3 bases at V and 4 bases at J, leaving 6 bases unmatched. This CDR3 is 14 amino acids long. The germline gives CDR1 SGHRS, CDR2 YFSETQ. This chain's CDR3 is CASSSGQKGTEAFF. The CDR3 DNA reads TGCGCCAGCAGCTCGGGACAGAAGGGCACTGAAGCTTTCTTT.

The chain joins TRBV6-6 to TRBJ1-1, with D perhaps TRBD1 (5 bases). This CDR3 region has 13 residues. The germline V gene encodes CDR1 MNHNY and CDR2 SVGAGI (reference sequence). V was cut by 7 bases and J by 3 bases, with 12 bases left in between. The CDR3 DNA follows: TGTGCCAGCACCCGCCGGGGGGACACTGAAGCTTTCTTT. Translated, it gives CASTRRGDTEAFF.

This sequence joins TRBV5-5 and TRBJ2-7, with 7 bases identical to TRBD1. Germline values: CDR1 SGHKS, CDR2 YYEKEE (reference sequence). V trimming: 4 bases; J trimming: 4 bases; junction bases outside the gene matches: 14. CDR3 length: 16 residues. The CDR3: CASSPEGRGQRYEQYF. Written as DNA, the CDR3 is TGTGCCAGCAGCCCAGAGGGCCGGGGACAGAGATACGAGCAGTACTTC.

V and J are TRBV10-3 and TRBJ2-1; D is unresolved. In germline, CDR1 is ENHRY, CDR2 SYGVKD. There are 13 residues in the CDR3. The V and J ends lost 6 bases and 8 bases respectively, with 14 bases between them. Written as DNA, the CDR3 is TGTGCCATCAGGCTGGACGAGCCGCATGAGCAGTTCTTC. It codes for CAIRLDEPHEQFF.

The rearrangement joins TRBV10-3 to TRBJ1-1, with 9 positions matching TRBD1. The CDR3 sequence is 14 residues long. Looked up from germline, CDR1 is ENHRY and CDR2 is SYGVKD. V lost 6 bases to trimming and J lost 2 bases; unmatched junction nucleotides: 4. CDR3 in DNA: TGTGCCATCAGAGGACAGGGGACCAACACTGAAGCTTTCTTT. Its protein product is CAIRGQGTNTEAFF.

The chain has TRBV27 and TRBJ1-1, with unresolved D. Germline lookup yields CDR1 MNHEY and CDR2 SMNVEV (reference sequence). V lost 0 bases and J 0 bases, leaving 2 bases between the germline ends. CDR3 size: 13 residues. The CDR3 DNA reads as TGTGCCAGCAGTTTATCACTGAACACTGAAGCTTTCTTT. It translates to CASSLSLNTEAFF.

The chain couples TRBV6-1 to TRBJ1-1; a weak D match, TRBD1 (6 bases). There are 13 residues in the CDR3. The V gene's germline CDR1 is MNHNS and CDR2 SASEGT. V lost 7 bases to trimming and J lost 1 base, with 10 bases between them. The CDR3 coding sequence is TGTGCCAGCATCATGGACAGGAACACTGAAGCTTTCTTT. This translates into CASIMDRNTEAFF.

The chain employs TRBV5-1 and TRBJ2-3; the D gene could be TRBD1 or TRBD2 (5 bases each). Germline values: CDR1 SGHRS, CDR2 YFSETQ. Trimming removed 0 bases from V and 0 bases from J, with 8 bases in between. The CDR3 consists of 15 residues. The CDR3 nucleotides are TGCGCCAGCAGCTTGGATGGGACCAGCACAGATACGCAGTATTTT. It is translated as CASSLDGTSTDTQYF.

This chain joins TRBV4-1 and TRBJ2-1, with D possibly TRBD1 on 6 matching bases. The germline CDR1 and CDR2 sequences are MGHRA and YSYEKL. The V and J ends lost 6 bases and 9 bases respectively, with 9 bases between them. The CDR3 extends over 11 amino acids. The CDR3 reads CASRGAGEQFF. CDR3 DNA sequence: TGCGCCAGCAGGGGGGCGGGTGAGCAGTTCTTC.

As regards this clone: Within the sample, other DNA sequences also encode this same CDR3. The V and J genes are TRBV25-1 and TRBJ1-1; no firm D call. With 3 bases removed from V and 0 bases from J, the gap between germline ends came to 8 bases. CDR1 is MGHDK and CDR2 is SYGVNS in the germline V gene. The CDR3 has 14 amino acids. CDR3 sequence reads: CASSEGGLNTEAFF. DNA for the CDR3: TGTGCCAGCAGTGAGGGAGGGTTGAACACTGAAGCTTTCTTT.

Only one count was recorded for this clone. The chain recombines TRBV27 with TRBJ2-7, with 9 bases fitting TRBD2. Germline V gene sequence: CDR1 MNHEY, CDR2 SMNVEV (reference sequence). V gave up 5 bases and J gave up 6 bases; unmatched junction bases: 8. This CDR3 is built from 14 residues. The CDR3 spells CASSRAGTSTEQYF. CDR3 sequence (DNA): TGTGCCAGCAGTCGGGCCGGGACTAGCACCGAGCAGTACTTC.

The CDR3: CSVESTGQGSSYNEQFF. Written as DNA, the CDR3 is TGCAGCGTTGAGAGCACGGGACAGGGGAGCTCCTACAATGAGCAGTTCTTC. The chain employs TRBV29-1 and TRBJ2-1; 10 positions agree with TRBD1. Germline CDR1 is SQVTM and CDR2 is ANQGSEA. The CDR3 extends over 17 amino acids. J was trimmed by 0 bases and V by 3 bases; bases with no gene match: 8.

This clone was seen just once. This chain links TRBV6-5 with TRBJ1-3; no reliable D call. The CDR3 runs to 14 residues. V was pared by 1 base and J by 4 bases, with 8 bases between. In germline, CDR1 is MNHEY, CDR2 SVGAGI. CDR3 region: CASSYLGGGNTIYF. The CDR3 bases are TGTGCCAGCAGTTACTTGGGAGGCGGAAACACCATATATTTT.

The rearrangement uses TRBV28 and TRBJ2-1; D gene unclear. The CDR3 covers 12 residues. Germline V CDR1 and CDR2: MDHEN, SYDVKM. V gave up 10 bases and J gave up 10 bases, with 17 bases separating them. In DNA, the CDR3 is TGTGCCACCACGAAATCCAGCCAGGAGCAGTTCTTC. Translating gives CATTKSSQEQFF.

The CDR3 region is CSVGGVEGRLTTEAFF. The DNA of the CDR3 is TGCAGCGTTGGAGGGGTGGAGGGGCGGTTGACCACTGAAGCTTTCTTT. The chain links TRBV29-1 to TRBJ1-1; tentative D call: TRBD1 (5 bases). The CDR3 covers 16 residues. CDR1 and CDR2 from the germline V gene are SQVTM and ANQGSEA. The V and J ends lost 4 bases and 4 bases respectively, with 22 bases between them.

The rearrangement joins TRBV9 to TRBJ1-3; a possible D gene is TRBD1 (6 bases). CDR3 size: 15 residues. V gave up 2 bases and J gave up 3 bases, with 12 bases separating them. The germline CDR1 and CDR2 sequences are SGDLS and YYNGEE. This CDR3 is CASSVRGGFGNTIYF. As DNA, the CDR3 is TGTGCCAGCAGCGTGAGGGGGGGCTTTGGAAACACCATATATTTT.

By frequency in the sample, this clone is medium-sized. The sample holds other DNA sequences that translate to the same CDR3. The CDR3 loop is CASSIRDRGYNEQFF. As DNA, the CDR3 is TGTGCCAGCAGCATCCGGGACAGGGGCTACAATGAGCAGTTCTTC. The chain is built from TRBV7-3 and TRBJ2-1, with TRBD1 matching over 10 bases. V shed 5 bases and J 3 bases; nucleotides not matched to a gene: 4. The CDR3 sequence is 15 residues long. The germline CDR1 and CDR2 sequences are SGHTA and FQGTGA.

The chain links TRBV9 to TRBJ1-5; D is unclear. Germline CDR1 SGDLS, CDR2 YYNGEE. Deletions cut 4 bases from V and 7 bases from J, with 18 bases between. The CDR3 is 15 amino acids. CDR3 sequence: CASSPLPSSGQPQHF. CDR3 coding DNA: TGTGCCAGCAGCCCCCTCCCCAGTTCCGGACAGCCCCAGCATTTT.

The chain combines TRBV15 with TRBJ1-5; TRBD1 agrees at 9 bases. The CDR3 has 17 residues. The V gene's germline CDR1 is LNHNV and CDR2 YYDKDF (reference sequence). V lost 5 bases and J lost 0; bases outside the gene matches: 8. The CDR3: CATSETGGTYSNQPQHF. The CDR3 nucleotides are TGTGCCACCAGCGAGACAGGGGGAACATATAGCAATCAGCCCCAGCATTTT.